The TCR beta chain under discussion was sequenced for a study of Ad26.COV2.S vaccination and SARS-CoV-2 variants. The study's findings and limits: Spike-specific responses of CD8+ and CD4+ T cells were reported to display substantial breadth after vaccination.

Method: immunoSEQ multiplex PCR; TCRdb's copy keeps in-frame clones and lacks some. The sample consists of roughly 380,000 clones, 70% to 90% of them appearing once. Germline V gives CDR1 SNHLY, CDR2 FYNNEI. The V gene end was trimmed by 6 bases and the J gene end by 2 bases; junction bases not matched to a gene: 6. The CDR3 consists of 15 residues. Of note for this clone: The antigen is undetermined.

Treatment meaning: 15 to 20 received Ad26.COV2.S at low or high dose, single or two shots; about 5 received placebo; per-sample allocation not given. Repertoires come from day 63 after the first vaccine or placebo injection. The sequence came from a person between 18 and 60 years old who received the Ad26.COV2.S COVID-19 vaccine or a placebo. This chain uses TRBV2 with TRBJ2-5; TRBD2 matches at 10 bases. Sequenced material: peripheral blood, taken in a trial of Ad26.COV2.S vaccine versus placebo. The CDR3 DNA reads TGTGCCAGCAGCAGGACTAGCGGACCACAAGAGACCCAGTACTTC. Amino acid sequence: CASSRTSGPQETQYF.